A selection of T cell receptor beta chains follows, all from one sample in a study of blood T cell repertoires in COVID-19. The method was immunoSEQ multiplex PCR; TCRdb's version includes in-frame clones alone and lacks a portion of them. The repertoire holds more than 350,000 clones, with over 75% as singletons. Sample: peripheral blood. These TCRs come from a young woman with COVID-19, enrolled during active disease. CDR3s include the opening cysteine and the closing phenylalanine or tryptophan. The D gene is left open where the match is weak. For some rows the clone size is stated as once, few or many, or as a class when expanded; others skip it.

j_gene: TRBJ2-7
abundance: .
d_gene: TRBD1
v_gene: TRBV27
CDR3aa: CASSLIGTGGFEQYF
CDR3nt: TGTGCCAGCAGTTTGATCGGGACAGGGGGGTTCGAGCAGTACTTC

j_gene: TRBJ1-1
abundance: .
d_gene: .
v_gene: TRBV9
CDR3aa: CASSVGGGRTEAFF
CDR3nt: TGTGCCAGCAGCGTAGGAGGGGGAAGGACTGAAGCTTTCTTT

j_gene: TRBJ2-2
abundance: once
d_gene: .
v_gene: TRBV20-1
CDR3aa: CSTGDTGELFF
CDR3nt: TGCAGCACCGGGGACACCGGGGAGCTGTTTTTT

j_gene: TRBJ2-2
abundance: .
d_gene: TRBD2
v_gene: TRBV3-1/TRBV3-2
CDR3aa: CASSRRPSGSGPGELFF
CDR3nt: TGTGCCAGCAGCCGCCGTCCTAGCGGGAGTGGCCCCGGGGAGCTGTTTTTT

j_gene: TRBJ2-2
abundance: once
d_gene: TRBD2
v_gene: TRBV7-3
CDR3aa: CASSLRTSGVRELFF
CDR3nt: TGTGCCAGCAGCTTACGGACTAGCGGGGTCCGGGAGCTGTTTTTT

j_gene: TRBJ1-4
abundance: .
d_gene: TRBD1
v_gene: TRBV3-1/TRBV3-2
CDR3aa: CASSRDSNEKLFF
CDR3nt: TGTGCCAGCAGCCGGGACAGTAATGAAAAACTGTTTTTT

j_gene: TRBJ1-5
abundance: .
d_gene: TRBD1
v_gene: TRBV3-1/TRBV3-2
CDR3aa: CASSSGQGGQPQHF
CDR3nt: TGTGCCAGCAGCTCGGGACAGGGAGGACAGCCCCAGCATTTT

j_gene: TRBJ2-7
abundance: .
d_gene: .
v_gene: TRBV6-5
CDR3aa: CASSNRESLEQYF
CDR3nt: TGTGCCAGCAGCAACAGGGAGTCCCTCGAGCAGTACTTC

j_gene: TRBJ2-2
abundance: .
d_gene: .
v_gene: TRBV10-2
CDR3aa: CASLATGELFF
CDR3nt: TGCGCCAGCTTAGCTACCGGGGAGCTGTTTTTT

j_gene: TRBJ2-7
abundance: .
d_gene: .
v_gene: TRBV19
CDR3aa: CASSIMAGTSYEQYF
CDR3nt: TGTGCCAGTAGTATAATGGCAGGAACGAGCTACGAGCAGTACTTC

j_gene: TRBJ2-2
abundance: once
d_gene: TRBD2
v_gene: TRBV10-3
CDR3aa: CAISMTSGPPDTGELFF
CDR3nt: TGTGCCATCAGTATGACTAGCGGGCCACCCGACACCGGGGAGCTGTTTTTT

j_gene: TRBJ2-3
abundance: .
d_gene: TRBD1
v_gene: TRBV18
CDR3aa: CASSKRTGIGTDTQYF
CDR3nt: TGTGCCAGCTCCAAACGGACAGGGATTGGTACAGATACGCAGTATTTT

j_gene: TRBJ1-1
abundance: .
d_gene: .
v_gene: TRBV7-8
CDR3aa: CASSFSGVYEAFF
CDR3nt: TGTGCCAGCAGCTTTTCGGGGGTCTATGAAGCTTTCTTT

j_gene: TRBJ2-1
abundance: .
d_gene: TRBD2
v_gene: TRBV2
CDR3aa: CASSEAGLAGTYNEQFF
CDR3nt: TGTGCCAGCAGTGAAGCGGGACTAGCGGGAACCTACAATGAGCAGTTCTTC

j_gene: TRBJ2-5
abundance: .
d_gene: TRBD1
v_gene: TRBV6-6
CDR3aa: CASSFRGRETQYF
CDR3nt: TGTGCCAGCAGCTTCAGGGGGCGGGAGACCCAGTACTTC

j_gene: TRBJ1-5
abundance: .
d_gene: .
v_gene: TRBV7-9
CDR3aa: CASSFPPFDRVSNQPQHF
CDR3nt: TGTGCCAGCAGCTTCCCCCCTTTCGATCGGGTTAGCAATCAGCCCCAGCATTTT

j_gene: TRBJ1-6
abundance: .
d_gene: .
v_gene: TRBV30
CDR3aa: CAWSVGPPGAEESPLHF
CDR3nt: TGTGCCTGGAGTGTCGGGCCGCCAGGGGCCGAAGAGTCACCCCTCCACTTT

j_gene: TRBJ2-7
abundance: few
d_gene: .
v_gene: TRBV13
CDR3aa: CASSYWEDSYEQYF
CDR3nt: TGTGCCAGCAGCTATTGGGAGGACTCCTACGAGCAGTACTTC

j_gene: TRBJ1-5
abundance: few
d_gene: TRBD1
v_gene: TRBV15
CDR3aa: CATSRFDRANQPQHF
CDR3nt: TGTGCCACCAGCAGATTTGACAGGGCAAATCAGCCCCAGCATTTT

j_gene: TRBJ2-3
abundance: few
d_gene: TRBD2
v_gene: TRBV4-2
CDR3aa: CASSQETPSGYTDTQYF
CDR3nt: TGTGCCAGCAGCCAAGAAACCCCTAGCGGCTATACAGATACGCAGTATTTT

j_gene: TRBJ2-7
abundance: few
d_gene: .
v_gene: TRBV28
CDR3aa: CASTQTGSYEQYF
CDR3nt: TGTGCCAGCACCCAGACAGGTTCCTACGAGCAGTACTTC

j_gene: TRBJ2-7
abundance: many
d_gene: .
v_gene: TRBV6-2/TRBV6-3
CDR3aa: CASSTGIYEQYF
CDR3nt: TGTGCCAGCAGTACAGGAATATACGAGCAGTACTTC

j_gene: TRBJ2-7
abundance: once
d_gene: .
v_gene: TRBV30
CDR3aa: CAWSVRRGNLGGEQYF
CDR3nt: TGTGCCTGGAGTGTACGCCGGGGTAACCTCGGGGGCGAGCAGTACTTC

j_gene: TRBJ1-1
abundance: .
d_gene: .
v_gene: TRBV7-9
CDR3aa: CASSYSGNTEAFF
CDR3nt: TGTGCCAGCAGCTACTCAGGGAACACTGAAGCTTTCTTT

j_gene: TRBJ1-5
abundance: few
d_gene: TRBD1
v_gene: TRBV5-1
CDR3aa: CASSLGQGDNQPQHF
CDR3nt: TGCGCCAGCAGCTTGGGACAGGGTGACAATCAGCCCCAGCATTTT

j_gene: TRBJ1-5
abundance: .
d_gene: .
v_gene: TRBV3-1/TRBV3-2
CDR3aa: CASSPGTPSLPQHF
CDR3nt: TGTGCCAGCAGCCCCGGGACACCATCTTTACCCCAGCATTTT

j_gene: TRBJ1-1
abundance: .
d_gene: .
v_gene: TRBV18
CDR3aa: CASSPRTTATNTEAFF
CDR3nt: TGTGCCAGCTCACCTCGAACGACAGCTACGAACACTGAAGCTTTCTTT

j_gene: TRBJ2-3
abundance: .
d_gene: .
v_gene: TRBV27
CDR3aa: CASSPLRPGADTQYF
CDR3nt: TGTGCCAGCAGTCCACTCAGACCAGGGGCAGATACGCAGTATTTT

j_gene: TRBJ2-7
abundance: few
d_gene: TRBD1
v_gene: TRBV6-5
CDR3aa: CASSWDRGLYEQYF
CDR3nt: TGTGCCAGCAGTTGGGACAGGGGCCTATACGAGCAGTACTTC

j_gene: TRBJ1-6
abundance: .
d_gene: TRBD1
v_gene: TRBV18
CDR3aa: CASSRDSDYNSPLHF
CDR3nt: TGTGCCAGCTCAAGGGACAGCGATTATAATTCACCCCTCCACTTT

j_gene: TRBJ2-4
abundance: .
d_gene: .
v_gene: TRBV19
CDR3aa: CASSPDQGKLAKNIQYF
CDR3nt: TGTGCCAGTAGTCCTGACCAGGGTAAACTAGCCAAAAACATTCAGTACTTC

j_gene: TRBJ2-7
abundance: .
d_gene: TRBD1
v_gene: TRBV2
CDR3aa: CASTRQGYEQYF
CDR3nt: TGTGCCAGCACCCGACAGGGCTACGAGCAGTACTTC

j_gene: TRBJ2-1
abundance: .
d_gene: TRBD2
v_gene: TRBV28
CDR3aa: CASSSTQGGRFVEQFF
CDR3nt: TGTGCCAGCAGTTCCACGCAGGGCGGGAGGTTCGTTGAGCAGTTCTTC

j_gene: TRBJ2-4
abundance: .
d_gene: TRBD1
v_gene: TRBV5-5
CDR3aa: CASSLLTGVDIQYF
CDR3nt: TGTGCCAGCAGCTTGCTGACAGGGGTCGACATTCAGTACTTC

j_gene: TRBJ1-2
abundance: .
d_gene: .
v_gene: TRBV9
CDR3aa: CASSTPGTGGYGYTF
CDR3nt: TGTGCCAGCAGCACACCCGGGACGGGGGGCTATGGCTACACCTTC

j_gene: TRBJ1-1
abundance: .
d_gene: TRBD1
v_gene: TRBV6-5
CDR3aa: CASSFPPTGENTEAFF
CDR3nt: TGTGCCAGCAGTTTCCCCCCGACAGGGGAGAACACTGAAGCTTTCTTT

j_gene: TRBJ2-1
abundance: few
d_gene: TRBD1
v_gene: TRBV19
CDR3aa: CASSTSGTGANEQFF
CDR3nt: TGTGCCAGTAGTACCTCCGGGACAGGGGCGAATGAGCAGTTCTTC

j_gene: TRBJ1-3
abundance: .
d_gene: .
v_gene: TRBV9
CDR3aa: CASSLASGVGNTIYF
CDR3nt: TGTGCCAGCAGCCTGGCTTCAGGTGTGGGAAACACCATATATTTT

j_gene: TRBJ1-5
abundance: .
d_gene: TRBD1
v_gene: TRBV11-3
CDR3aa: CASSLVVTGAKPQHF
CDR3nt: TGTGCCAGCAGCTTAGTGGTGACAGGGGCCAAGCCCCAGCATTTT

j_gene: TRBJ2-7
abundance: once
d_gene: .
v_gene: TRBV5-4
CDR3aa: CASSPAGLYEQYF
CDR3nt: TGTGCCAGCAGCCCGGCGGGTCTCTACGAGCAGTACTTC

j_gene: TRBJ2-3
abundance: .
d_gene: .
v_gene: TRBV5-1
CDR3aa: CASSPSGLESDTQYF
CDR3nt: TGCGCCAGCAGCCCTTCCGGACTTGAGTCAGATACGCAGTATTTT

j_gene: TRBJ2-1
abundance: .
d_gene: TRBD2
v_gene: TRBV2
CDR3aa: CASSELAGGYHEQFF
CDR3nt: TGTGCCAGCAGTGAACTAGCGGGAGGATATCATGAGCAGTTCTTC

j_gene: TRBJ2-5
abundance: .
d_gene: TRBD2
v_gene: TRBV7-2
CDR3aa: CASSTRLAGGPYAETQYF
CDR3nt: TGTGCCAGCAGCACTAGACTAGCGGGAGGGCCGTACGCAGAGACCCAGTACTTC

j_gene: TRBJ2-2
abundance: .
d_gene: .
v_gene: TRBV11-3
CDR3aa: CASSLELSGANTGELFF
CDR3nt: TGTGCCAGCAGCTTAGAACTTAGCGGAGCCAACACCGGGGAGCTGTTTTTT

j_gene: TRBJ1-2
abundance: .
d_gene: .
v_gene: TRBV7-6
CDR3aa: CASSDLNYRDNYGYTF
CDR3nt: TGTGCCAGCAGCGACCTCAATTACAGGGACAACTATGGCTACACCTTC

j_gene: TRBJ2-7
abundance: once
d_gene: TRBD2
v_gene: TRBV28
CDR3aa: CASRNSGNYEQYF
CDR3nt: TGTGCCAGCCGGAATAGCGGGAACTACGAGCAGTACTTC

j_gene: TRBJ1-2
abundance: once
d_gene: TRBD1
v_gene: TRBV10-3
CDR3aa: CAISKSTGGIWGYTF
CDR3nt: TGTGCCATCAGCAAATCGACAGGGGGCATTTGGGGCTACACCTTC

j_gene: TRBJ2-1
abundance: once
d_gene: TRBD1
v_gene: TRBV11-3
CDR3aa: CASSLGPPGQGGNEQFF
CDR3nt: TGTGCCAGCAGCTTAGGCCCCCCGGGACAGGGAGGCAATGAGCAGTTCTTC

j_gene: TRBJ2-2
abundance: .
d_gene: .
v_gene: TRBV4-2
CDR3aa: CASSQEAAGELFF
CDR3nt: TGTGCCAGCAGCCAAGAGGCGGCCGGGGAGCTGTTTTTT

j_gene: TRBJ2-3
abundance: .
d_gene: TRBD2
v_gene: TRBV7-9
CDR3aa: CASTRDGLATDTQYF
CDR3nt: TGTGCCAGCACCCGAGATGGACTAGCGACAGATACGCAGTATTTT

j_gene: TRBJ2-5
abundance: once
d_gene: TRBD2
v_gene: TRBV19
CDR3aa: CASSGLAGETQYF
CDR3nt: TGTGCCAGTAGTGGACTAGCGGGAGAGACCCAGTACTTC

j_gene: TRBJ2-7
abundance: once
d_gene: TRBD2
v_gene: TRBV11-2
CDR3aa: CASSLAGGPSYEQYF
CDR3nt: TGTGCCAGCAGCTTAGCGGGAGGGCCCTCCTACGAGCAGTACTTC

j_gene: TRBJ2-2
abundance: few
d_gene: .
v_gene: TRBV6-6
CDR3aa: CASRLRGTGELFF
CDR3nt: TGTGCCAGCAGACTTCGGGGCACCGGGGAGCTGTTTTTT

j_gene: TRBJ1-2
abundance: .
d_gene: TRBD1
v_gene: TRBV4-1
CDR3aa: CASSQNGQVWGYTF
CDR3nt: TGCGCCAGCAGCCAAAATGGACAGGTTTGGGGCTACACCTTC

j_gene: TRBJ1-5
abundance: .
d_gene: .
v_gene: TRBV4-1
CDR3aa: CASSQGYSNQPQHF
CDR3nt: TGCGCCAGCAGCCAAGGTTATAGCAATCAGCCCCAGCATTTT